This is a list of T cell receptor beta chains from one sample in a study of blood T cell repertoires in COVID-19. Here immunoSEQ multiplex PCR was the method, and the copy in TCRdb shows in-frame clones only, minus some. Of 250,000 or so clones detected, 70% to 90% appear once; the ten largest clones hold around 2%. Sequenced input: PBMCs or T cells enriched from blood (not recorded which). The source is a woman aged 45-65 years who had recovered from COVID-19. Both conserved end residues are part of each CDR3. A D gene is named only where the DNA matches it firmly. Not all rows give a size; the values are once, few, many and, for expanded clones, a class.

d_gene: -
v_gene: TRBV19
j_gene: TRBJ2-7
abundance: -
CDR3nt: TGTGCCAGTAGTCGTGGTGATTTGCGGTCGTACGAGCAGTACTTC
CDR3aa: CASSRGDLRSYEQYF

d_gene: TRBD1
v_gene: TRBV5-1
j_gene: TRBJ1-3
abundance: -
CDR3nt: TGCGCCAGCCAGCGACAGGGGAGGTCTGGAAACACCATATATTTT
CDR3aa: CASQRQGRSGNTIYF

d_gene: TRBD2
v_gene: TRBV11-2
j_gene: TRBJ2-1
abundance: -
CDR3nt: TGTGCCAGCAGCTTCATCGGGCGGGAGGGCCGCAATGAGCAGTTCTTC
CDR3aa: CASSFIGREGRNEQFF

d_gene: -
v_gene: TRBV29-1
j_gene: TRBJ2-2
abundance: -
CDR3nt: TGCAGCGTTGACGTGGGAGGATCCACCGGGGAGCTGTTTTTT
CDR3aa: CSVDVGGSTGELFF

d_gene: TRBD1
v_gene: TRBV27
j_gene: TRBJ1-1
abundance: few
CDR3nt: TGTGCCAGCAGTTTATCCCCCGGGACAGGTAACACTGAAGCTTTCTTT
CDR3aa: CASSLSPGTGNTEAFF

d_gene: -
v_gene: TRBV10-3
j_gene: TRBJ2-2
abundance: -
CDR3nt: TGTGCCATCAGTGAGTCTGCAGGGGACACCGGGGAGCTGTTTTTT
CDR3aa: CAISESAGDTGELFF

d_gene: -
v_gene: TRBV19
j_gene: TRBJ1-5
abundance: few
CDR3nt: TGTGCCAGTAGTAGGGCCCGAGATCAGCCCCAGCATTTT
CDR3aa: CASSRARDQPQHF

d_gene: TRBD1
v_gene: TRBV5-4
j_gene: TRBJ2-2
abundance: -
CDR3nt: TGTGCCAGCAGCCCGGACAGGGGGCTGGCCGGGGAGCTGTTTTTT
CDR3aa: CASSPDRGLAGELFF

d_gene: TRBD1
v_gene: TRBV2
j_gene: TRBJ2-7
abundance: -
CDR3nt: TGTGCCAGCAGTGCGGAGACAGGGGGCCTCGAGCAGTACTTC
CDR3aa: CASSAETGGLEQYF

d_gene: TRBD1
v_gene: TRBV4-1
j_gene: TRBJ1-5
abundance: -
CDR3nt: TGCGCCAGCAGCCAATTACCGGGACAGGGAAATCAGCCCCAGCATTTT
CDR3aa: CASSQLPGQGNQPQHF

d_gene: -
v_gene: TRBV18
j_gene: TRBJ2-3
abundance: -
CDR3nt: TGTGCCAGCTCACCACCAAACAGAGACGCCACAGATACGCAGTATTTT
CDR3aa: CASSPPNRDATDTQYF